A single sample gave rise to the 21 T cell receptor beta chains below, sequenced in a study of T cell responses to AZD1222 COVID-19 vaccine. Sequencing used immunoSEQ multiplex PCR; TCRdb keeps in-frame clones, though not all of them. Of about 120,000 clones listed, about 90% are singletons. Source: peripheral blood, taken on day 0 of AZD1222 vaccination. The receptors shown here come from an adult in good health.

V and J are TRBV6-5 and TRBJ1-5, with 8 bases aligning to TRBD1. With 6 bases clipped from V and 4 bases from J, the junction kept 5 bases outside the gene matches. This CDR3 is 14 amino acids long. Per the germline V gene, CDR1 is MNHEY and CDR2 is SVGAGI. This chain's CDR3 is CASSDRGGNQPQHF. The CDR3 DNA reads as TGTGCCAGCAGCGACAGGGGAGGAAATCAGCCCCAGCATTTT.

The J gene is TRBJ2-4, the V gene TRBV18; D uncertain. From germline, CDR1 is KGHSH and CDR2 LQKENI. V was cut by 1 base and J by 0 bases, with 13 bases left in between. The CDR3 extends over 17 amino acids. Here the CDR3 reads CASSPQRVALAKNIQYF. The CDR3 nucleotides are TGTGCCAGCTCACCACAAAGGGTCGCACTAGCCAAAAACATTCAGTACTTC.

This sequence joins TRBV9 and TRBJ2-7; the D gene could be TRBD1 or TRBD2 (5 bases each). Germline V gene sequence: CDR1 SGDLS, CDR2 YYNGEE. Trimming pared 0 bases from V and 6 bases from J, leaving 16 bases between. The CDR3 covers 15 residues. Here the CDR3 reads CASSVAGLAGSEQYF. Written as DNA, the CDR3 is TGTGCCAGCAGCGTAGCAGGACTGGCAGGGAGCGAGCAGTACTTC.

The J gene is TRBJ1-5, the V gene TRBV6-5; TRBD1 agrees at 9 bases. V shed 2 bases and J 1 base; nucleotides not matched to a gene: 0. The CDR3 has 15 amino acids. CDR1 is MNHEY and CDR2 is SVGAGI in the germline V gene. For the CDR3, the DNA is TGTGCCAGCAGTTACGGGACAGGGAGCAATCAGCCCCAGCATTTT. The encoded protein is CASSYGTGSNQPQHF.

The V and J genes are TRBV5-4 and TRBJ1-2; TRBD1 matches 7 bases. The CDR3 spans 16 residues. Germline values: CDR1 SGHNT, CDR2 YYREEE (reference sequence). V lost 4 bases, J lost 1 base, and 10 bases stayed unmatched. CDR3 residues: CASSHRDRVINYGYTF. In nucleotides, the CDR3 is TGTGCCAGCAGCCACCGTGACAGGGTAATTAACTATGGCTACACCTTC.

This clone has only one observation. The rearrangement uses TRBV3-1 (or the pseudogene TRBV3-2) and TRBJ1-2; 7 bases map to TRBD1. The germline V gene has CDR1 LGHDT and CDR2 YNNKEL (reference sequence). J gave up 7 bases and V 2 bases, and 4 bases lay outside the gene matches. The CDR3 is 13 residues long. CDR3 DNA: TGTGCCAGCAGCCAATATACAGGGGCTGGCTACACCTTC. Its protein product is CASSQYTGAGYTF.

The chain carries TRBV3-1 (or the pseudogene TRBV3-2) and TRBJ2-7, with TRBD1 matching over 7 bases. V gave up 6 bases and J gave up 6 bases; unmatched junction bases: 5. The germline CDR1 and CDR2 sequences are LGHDT and YNNKEL (reference sequence). This CDR3 has 12 amino acids. The CDR3 here is CASSRRQGEQYF. The CDR3 region has the DNA TGTGCCAGCAGTCGTCGACAGGGCGAGCAGTACTTC.

J is TRBJ1-2 and V is TRBV27, with D hard to call. This CDR3 comprises 14 residues. V was clipped by 0 bases and J by 8 bases, with 13 bases between them. CDR1 and CDR2 from the germline V gene are MNHEY and SMNVEV (reference sequence). The CDR3 sequence: CASSLSAGMNGYTF. CDR3 sequence (DNA): TGTGCCAGCAGTTTATCGGCAGGAATGAACGGCTACACCTTC.

The chain recombines TRBV15 with TRBJ2-6; D is unclear. V lost 8 bases, J lost 4 bases, and 9 bases lay in between. This CDR3 region has 13 residues. The germline CDR1 and CDR2 sequences are LNHNV and YYDKDF (reference sequence). Here the CDR3 DNA reads TGTGCCACCTCAATATACGGGGCCAACGTCCTGACTTTC. Protein sequence: CATSIYGANVLTF.

The rearrangement links TRBV19 to TRBJ2-1; possible D gene TRBD1, 5 bases. Germline lookup yields CDR1 LNHDA and CDR2 SQIVND (reference sequence). The length of the CDR3 is 13 residues. Trimming pared 7 bases from V and 7 bases from J, leaving 14 bases between. The CDR3 sequence: CASKSRVANEQFF. CDR3 sequence (DNA): TGTGCCAGTAAGAGCAGGGTAGCAAATGAGCAGTTCTTC. The whole variable domain, remainder taken from reference TRBV19 and TRBJ2-1, is DGGITQSPKYLFRKEGQNVTLSCEQNLNHDAMYWYRQDPGQGLRLIYYSQIVNDFQKGDIAEGYSVSREKKESFPLTVTSAQKNPTAFYLCASKSRVANEQFFGPGTRLTVL.

The rearrangement uses TRBV11-2 and TRBJ2-7, with 10 nucleotides matching TRBD2. V dropped 5 bases and J dropped 2; count of bases not matched to a gene: 3. Germline loops: CDR1 SGHAT, CDR2 FQNNGV. This CDR3 comprises 14 residues. CDR3 nucleotide sequence: TGTGCCAGCAGCATCGGACTAGCGGCCTACGAGCAGTACTTC. It translates to CASSIGLAAYEQYF.

J is TRBJ1-1 and V is TRBV5-4; 7 nucleotides agree with TRBD1. The CDR3 is 15 amino acids. V gave up 0 bases and J gave up 4 bases; unmatched junction bases: 6. Germline CDR1 and CDR2: SGHNT and YYREEE (reference sequence). CDR3 residues: CASSLGTGRITEAFF. CDR3 DNA: TGTGCCAGCAGCTTGGGGACAGGTCGGATCACTGAAGCTTTCTTT.

The chain is built from TRBV10-1 and TRBJ2-3; TRBD1 matches 8 bases. This CDR3 is 15 amino acids long. V dropped 3 bases and J dropped 7; count of bases not matched to a gene: 9. Per the germline V gene, CDR1 is WNHNN and CDR2 is SYGVQD (reference sequence). CDR3 amino acids: CASSEWAGGEHTQYF. CDR3 in DNA: TGCGCCAGCAGTGAATGGGCAGGGGGCGAACATACGCAGTATTTT.

The V gene is TRBV5-1, the J gene TRBJ2-5; 8 nucleotides align to TRBD1. The V and J ends lost 0 bases and 10 bases, in that order; junction bases with no gene match: 11. The V gene's germline CDR1 is SGHRS and CDR2 YFSETQ. The CDR3 totals 15 residues. The CDR3 here is CASSLEGSGQGGQYF. CDR3 in DNA: TGCGCCAGCAGCTTGGAGGGGTCAGGACAGGGTGGCCAGTACTTC.

The chain carries TRBV19 and TRBJ2-1, with no clear D. In germline, CDR1 is LNHDA, CDR2 SQIVND (reference sequence). With 3 bases removed from V and 5 bases from J, the gap between germline ends came to 8 bases. The CDR3 has 13 amino acids. The CDR3 here is CASSMGINNEQFF. CDR3 sequence (DNA): TGTGCCAGTAGTATGGGGATCAACAATGAGCAGTTCTTC.

The chain carries TRBV3-1 (or the pseudogene TRBV3-2) and TRBJ2-7; 9 bases agree with TRBD1. V gave up 2 bases and J gave up 0 bases; unmatched junction bases: 2. The CDR3 has 15 amino acids. Germline assignment: CDR1 LGHDT and CDR2 YNNKEL (reference sequence). The CDR3 sequence is CASSQPTGGSYEQYF. The CDR3 DNA follows: TGTGCCAGCAGCCAACCGACAGGGGGCTCCTACGAGCAGTACTTC.

This clone appeared many times. The chain employs TRBV6-1 and TRBJ2-1, with TRBD1 identical over 8 bases. Per the germline V gene, CDR1 is MNHNS and CDR2 is SASEGT. This CDR3 region has 16 residues. J was trimmed by 2 bases and V by 1 base; bases with no gene match: 4. The CDR3 DNA reads TGTGCCAGCAGTGAAGGGACAGGGACCCCCTACAATGAGCAGTTCTTC. This sequence encodes CASSEGTGTPYNEQFF.

The chain's CDR3 is CASSRDRGYSSTDTQYF. CDR3 in DNA: TGTGCCAGCAGCAGGGACAGGGGATACTCTAGCACAGATACGCAGTATTTT. The V gene is TRBV7-2, the J gene TRBJ2-3; 10 nucleotides line up with TRBD1. V shed 5 bases and J 0 bases; nucleotides not matched to a gene: 8. Per germline, CDR1 SGHTA and CDR2 FQGNSA. This CDR3 is built from 17 residues.

The CDR3 DNA reads TGTGCCAGCAGTTACTCGAGGTCCTACGAGCAGTACTTC. The encoded protein is CASSYSRSYEQYF. The chain joins TRBV6-5 to TRBJ2-7; D not resolved. Germline lookup yields CDR1 MNHEY and CDR2 SVGAGI. The V and J ends lost 0 bases and 1 base respectively, with 4 bases between them. The CDR3 spans 13 residues.

The chain links TRBV15 to TRBJ2-7, with D possibly being TRBD1 (6 bases). The germline gives CDR1 LNHNV, CDR2 YYDKDF (reference sequence). The CDR3 contains 14 residues. Trimming cost V 5 bases and J 3 bases, with 14 bases left between them. The CDR3 sequence is CATSGGQYDYEQYF. The CDR3 DNA reads TGTGCCACCAGCGGCGGACAGTATGACTACGAGCAGTACTTC.

A single count supports this clone. The chain carries TRBV4-1 and TRBJ1-5; perhaps TRBD1 as D (5 bases). With 0 bases removed from V and 7 bases from J, the gap between germline ends came to 7 bases. The CDR3 has 13 amino acids. Germline V CDR1 and CDR2: MGHRA, YSYEKL. CDR3 DNA: TGCGCCAGCAGCCAAGATAAGGGGCAGCCCCAGCATTTT. Translating gives CASSQDKGQPQHF.